These 20 T cell receptor beta chains originate from one sample sequenced in a study of blood T cell repertoires in COVID-19 (TCRdb year 2020). The library was prepared using the immunoSEQ multiplex PCR assay. TCRdb provides this immuneACCESS table in a form limited to in-frame rearrangements. Some clones are lacking; in checked studies, under half of them reflect an unresolved V gene, and why the rest are absent is not known. The sample yields some 150,000 clones; around four fifths were counted once. The ten largest make up about 6.1% of the sample. Sequencing was done on a sample of PBMCs or T cells enriched from blood (not recorded which). Receptors originate from a woman between 40 and 50 years old who had recovered from COVID-19.

This rearrangement joins TRBV13 to TRBJ2-3, with D unresolved. The V end was cut by 3 bases, the J end by 0 bases, with 7 bases between. This CDR3 contains 14 residues. Germline CDR1 PRHDT, CDR2 FYEKMQ (reference sequence). The CDR3 is CASSFPSSTDTQYF. CDR3 coding DNA: TGTGCCAGCAGCTTCCCATCCAGCACAGATACGCAGTATTTT.

Written as DNA, the CDR3 is TGTGCCACCCCGAGACGGGGAAATGAGCAGTTCTTC. Translating it yields CATPRRGNEQFF. The genes are TRBV12-3 or TRBV12-4 and TRBJ2-1; a weak D match, TRBD2 (5 bases). The CDR3 is made up of 12 amino acids. Trimming stripped 10 bases from V and 7 bases from J, with 14 bases between.

The rearrangement uses TRBV11-2 and TRBJ2-7; 7 bases line up with TRBD2. Germline trimming cut 3 bases from V and 6 bases from J; bases unmatched to any gene: 8. This CDR3 has 14 residues. Germline lookup yields CDR1 SGHAT and CDR2 FQNNGV. CDR3 DNA sequence: TGTGCCAGCAGCTTGGGAGGGCCGGTTACCGAGCAGTACTTC. Amino acids: CASSLGGPVTEQYF. Together with reference TRBV11-2 and TRBJ2-7, the CDR3 gives the full variable domain: EAGVAQSPRYKIIEKRQSVAFWCNPISGHATLYWYQQILGQGPKLLIQFQNNGVVDDSQLPKDRFSAERLKGVDSTLKIQPAKLEDSAVYLCASSLGGPVTEQYFGPGTRLTVT.

CDR3 in amino acids: CASSPDRGRYNEQFF. CDR3 DNA: TGTGCCAGCAGCCCAGACAGGGGGCGGTACAATGAGCAGTTCTTC. The chain carries TRBV11-2 and TRBJ2-1; 10 nucleotides agree with TRBD1. With 5 bases clipped from V and 4 bases from J, the junction kept 5 bases outside the gene matches. The CDR3 spans 15 residues. Per the germline V gene, CDR1 is SGHAT and CDR2 is FQNNGV.

The chain combines TRBV6-1 with TRBJ1-2; D is unresolved. Trimming removed 2 bases at V and 0 bases at J, with 10 bases between. This CDR3 comprises 15 residues. Germline CDR1 is MNHNS and CDR2 is SASEGT. The CDR3 protein is CASSESWRTNYGYTF. The CDR3 DNA is TGTGCCAGCAGTGAAAGTTGGAGAACTAACTATGGCTACACCTTC.

The rearrangement links TRBV7-2 to TRBJ2-3, with D possibly TRBD1 on 8 matching bases. This CDR3 spans 22 amino acids. V was shortened by 0 bases and J by 4 bases, with 32 bases between the two germline ends. CDR1 is SGHTA and CDR2 is FQGNSA in the germline V gene. CDR3 in amino acids: CASSLAFGDRYSGTIRADTQYF. The CDR3 DNA follows: TGTGCCAGCAGCTTAGCGTTTGGGGACAGGTACAGCGGGACTATAAGGGCAGATACGCAGTATTTT.

This clone was observed once. The chain uses TRBV14 and TRBJ2-7; D may be TRBD1 (6 bases). The CDR3 is made up of 16 amino acids. V dropped 4 bases and J dropped 2 bases, with 18 bases sitting between them. Per the germline V gene, CDR1 is SGHDN and CDR2 is FVKESK. In DNA form, the CDR3 reads TGTGCCAGCAGCCTCATAACGGACAGTAGGACCTACGAGCAGTACTTC. It is translated as CASSLITDSRTYEQYF.

The chain recombines TRBV6-5 with TRBJ1-5; D remains ambiguous. CDR3 length: 13 residues. Germline V gene lookup returns CDR1 MNHEY and CDR2 SVGAGI. Trimming left V 5 bases short and J 4 bases short, with 9 bases between. CDR3 DNA: TGTGCCAGCAGTCCTTCCGGGAATCAGCCCCAGCATTTT. It specifies CASSPSGNQPQHF.

In DNA form, the CDR3 reads TGTGCCAGCAGTGAGTCATCAGCGGGAAGAGAGACCCAGTACTTC. Amino acids: CASSESSAGRETQYF. V gene TRBV2 combines with J gene TRBJ2-5; 7 positions agree with TRBD2. The trim removed 3 bases at V and 4 bases at J, leaving 8 bases unmatched. Germline CDR1 reads SNHLY; CDR2 reads FYNNEI. This CDR3 comprises 15 residues.

This clone was counted a single time. The J gene is TRBJ1-2, the V gene TRBV2, with TRBD1 identical over 9 bases. The CDR3 has 15 residues. Germline values: CDR1 SNHLY, CDR2 FYNNEI. The junction had 12 bases not matched to a gene; V was cut back by 6 bases and J by 7 bases. This CDR3 reads CASRDLQGAALGYTF. CDR3 coding DNA: TGTGCCAGCAGGGATCTACAGGGGGCGGCGCTTGGCTACACCTTC.

J is TRBJ1-1 and V is TRBV27; D is undetermined. This CDR3 spans 14 amino acids. Germline V gives CDR1 MNHEY, CDR2 SMNVEV (reference sequence). Trimming shortened V by 0 bases and J by 4 bases, and 9 bases separated the two germline ends. Written as DNA, the CDR3 is TGTGCCAGCAGTTTATCGTACGCGGCCACTGAAGCTTTCTTT. Translation gives CASSLSYAATEAFF.

The chain combines TRBV4-2 with TRBJ2-7, with 8 bases that match TRBD1. CDR1 and CDR2 from the germline V gene are LGHNA and YNFKEQ. CDR3 size: 14 residues. Trimming at V came to 3 bases and at J to 2 bases, leaving 3 bases not matched to a gene. CDR3 bases: TGTGCCAGCAGCCATGGGACAGGCGCCTACGAGCAGTACTTC. It codes for CASSHGTGAYEQYF.

The chain carries TRBV6-5 and TRBJ2-5, with 7 bases identical to TRBD2. CDR1 and CDR2 from the germline V gene are MNHEY and SVGAGI. The J segment lost 4 bases and the V segment lost 6 bases, leaving 8 bases of the junction unmatched. This CDR3 is built from 14 residues. CDR3 nucleotides: TGTGCCAGCAGACCCCCGGGGGGACGAGAGACCCAGTACTTC. It specifies CASRPPGGRETQYF.

The chain is built from TRBV13 and TRBJ2-1; 7 nucleotides agree with TRBD1. V shed 0 bases and J 2 bases; nucleotides not matched to a gene: 1. CDR3 length: 15 residues. Germline-derived CDR1 and CDR2 are PRHDT and FYEKMQ (reference sequence). The CDR3 DNA follows: TGTGCCAGCAGCTTAGGGGGACAGACCTACAATGAGCAGTTCTTC. Protein: CASSLGGQTYNEQFF. The full variable domain, with the rest looked up from reference TRBV13 and TRBJ2-1, is AAGVIQSPRHLIKEKRETATLKCYPIPRHDTVYWYQQGPGQDPQFLISFYEKMQSDKGSIPDRFSAQQFSDYHSELNMSSLELGDSALYFCASSLGGQTYNEQFFGPGTRLTVL.

The V call is TRBV5-4, the J call TRBJ2-3; 16 nucleotides match TRBD2. This CDR3 has 19 amino acids. Looked up from germline, CDR1 is SGHNT and CDR2 is YYREEE (reference sequence). J was trimmed by 8 bases and V by 4 bases; bases with no gene match: 16. The CDR3 here is CASSLGTPGLAGGPGTQYF. In DNA, the CDR3 is TGTGCCAGCAGCCTAGGGACGCCGGGACTAGCGGGGGGGCCAGGTACGCAGTATTTT.

The J gene is TRBJ2-2, the V gene TRBV11-3; 7 bases are shared with TRBD2. The length of the CDR3 is 15 residues. Germline V gives CDR1 SGHNT, CDR2 YENEEA. The V and J ends lost 3 bases and 7 bases, in that order; junction bases with no gene match: 8. CDR3 DNA: TGTGCCAGCAGCTTCGAGGGAGGGCCAAACGGGGAGCTGTTTTTT. As protein: CASSFEGGPNGELFF.

The chain is built from TRBV24-1 and TRBJ2-2, with 7 bases that match TRBD2. The CDR3 length is 16 residues. From germline, CDR1 is KGHDR and CDR2 SFDVKD. V gave up 3 bases and J gave up 4 bases; unmatched junction bases: 7. The DNA for the CDR3 is TGTGCCACCAGTGATGGTCGGTGGGGGGGCACCGGGGAGCTGTTTTTT. It codes for CATSDGRWGGTGELFF.

This sequence joins TRBV5-6 and TRBJ1-2; 11 bases are shared with TRBD1. V gave up 2 bases and J gave up 4 bases; unmatched junction bases: 4. The CDR3 loop spans 15 amino acids. Germline-derived CDR1 and CDR2 are SGHDT and YYEEEE. The CDR3: CASSFPGQGVYGYTF. The DNA of the CDR3 is TGTGCCAGCAGCTTCCCGGGACAGGGGGTCTATGGCTACACCTTC.

The CDR3 DNA reads TGTGCCAGCAGCGCCCCCCTAGCGGGGGCCCCAAACATTCAGTACTTC. This sequence encodes CASSAPLAGAPNIQYF. This chain joins TRBV13 and TRBJ2-4; TRBD2 matches 10 bases. J lost 6 bases, V lost 5 bases, and 10 bases had no gene match. The CDR3 extends over 16 amino acids. CDR1 and CDR2 from the germline V gene are PRHDT and FYEKMQ (reference sequence).

This chain links TRBV19 with TRBJ1-2; no reliable D call. The V gene lost 8 bases and the J gene lost 1 base, with 14 bases spanning the gap. Germline loops: CDR1 LNHDA, CDR2 SQIVND (reference sequence). The CDR3 is 14 residues long. The CDR3 coding sequence is TGTGCCAGTGCCATCGGTCTTAGTAACTATGGCTACACCTTC. It specifies CASAIGLSNYGYTF.